The T cell receptor beta chain described here comes from a study of control samples from healthy donors and cancer patients (TCRdb year 2020). For this clone: Its recognized antigen is unknown. Qualities for individual bases were not recorded, and no much larger clone is one base off.

The CDR3, from cysteine to phenylalanine, totals 15 residues. Just CDR3 DNA is preserved here, 45 bases in frame from base 1. Compared with germline, V lacks 5 bases and J lacks 5 bases; bases without a gene match: 9. The germline V gene (reference sequence) specifies SEHNR as CDR1 and FQNEAQ as CDR2. Libraries came from the immunoSEQ multiplex PCR assay. The source is immuneACCESS, and TCRdb retained only in-frame sequences with V and J called. Part of the clones is not carried over; for the studies checked, unresolved V genes explain less than half of this, and the remainder is unexplained. In this sample the table shows around 90,000 clones, around 86% of which occur a single time. The leading ten clones occupy under 25% of the sample.

In this chain, TRBV7-9 is recombined with TRBJ2-7; 10 bases in the middle match TRBD1. The sequencing input was blood. This receptor was identified in a man aged 25 to 40 in good health. The nucleotide sequence is TGTGCCAGCAGCCCTACATTGACAGGGGGCCACGAGCAGTACTTC. Its coded protein is CASSPTLTGGHEQYF.